The source of this T cell receptor (beta chain) is a study of response to subunit inactivated influenza vaccine. Study-level points and caveats: Authors suggested seasonal influenza vaccinations each recruit few new T cells.

This clonotype was observed a handful of times. The antigen is not known. TCRdb re-called the RT-PCR reads through MiXCR, storing one row per CDR3 protein. The sample records approximately 490,000 distinct CDR3 sequences, 6.5% to 8% being singletons. This TCR came from a man between 50 and 75 years old who received an inactivated influenza vaccine. The sequencing used PBMCs from blood, collected about 24 months after vaccination.

The CDR3 here is CASSLYWGRGETQYF. In nucleotides, the CDR3 is TGTGCCAGCAGTTTGTATTGGGGTAGGGGAGAGACCCAGTACTTC. V and J are TRBV27 and TRBJ2-5; possible D gene TRBD1, 5 bases. V shed 3 bases and J shed 4 bases, with 15 bases lying between them. The CDR3 extends over 15 amino acids. Per germline, CDR1 MNHEY and CDR2 SMNVEV (reference sequence).